The 22 T cell receptor beta chains presented below share a single source sample, sequenced in a study of blood T cell repertoires in COVID-19. The table came from immunoSEQ multiplex PCR; TCRdb's copy has only in-frame clones and leaves some out. The table has 200,000 to 250,000 clones, nearly 90% seen once. Specimen: PBMCs or T cells enriched from blood (not recorded which). Receptors were obtained from a man younger than 45 who had been exposed to COVID-19.

The genes are TRBV3-1 (or the pseudogene TRBV3-2) and TRBJ1-1; possible D gene TRBD1, 6 bases. Trimming cost V 4 bases and J 9 bases, with 21 bases left between them. Germline assignment: CDR1 LGHDT and CDR2 YNNKEL (reference sequence). The CDR3 extends over 15 amino acids. The CDR3 here is CASSRKRGVGQQAFF. As DNA, the CDR3 is TGTGCCAGCAGCCGCAAGCGAGGGGTAGGACAGCAAGCTTTCTTT.

The chain recombines TRBV4-1 with TRBJ2-7, with 9 bases fitting TRBD2. Trimming at V came to 0 bases and at J to 9 bases, leaving 12 bases not matched to a gene. The CDR3 extends over 16 amino acids. CDR1 is MGHRA, CDR2 YSYEKL, per germline. For the CDR3, the DNA is TGCGCCAGCAGCCAAGAATACTCAGCGGGGGGAGGAGGGCAGTACTTC. It specifies CASSQEYSAGGGGQYF.

This chain connects TRBV9 to TRBJ2-1, with 7 bases lining up with TRBD1. V trimming: 0 bases; J trimming: 8 bases; junction bases outside the gene matches: 5. This CDR3 has 14 residues. The V gene's germline CDR1 is SGDLS and CDR2 YYNGEE. Here the CDR3 reads CASSVGGGGDEQFF. CDR3 bases: TGTGCCAGCAGCGTAGGAGGGGGCGGCGATGAGCAGTTCTTC.

V and J are TRBV6-5 and TRBJ2-3; maybe TRBD2 (5 bases). The CDR3 runs 13 residues. Trimming removed 8 bases at V and 5 bases at J, with 14 bases between. The germline CDR1 and CDR2 sequences are MNHEY and SVGAGI. CDR3 residues: CASQAGSGDTQYF. DNA for the CDR3: TGTGCCAGCCAGGCGGGCTCTGGAGATACGCAGTATTTT.

The V gene is TRBV20-1, the J gene TRBJ1-2; D uncertain. Trimming took off 6 bases at V and 5 bases at J, with 10 bases between the two ends. The CDR3 extends over 11 amino acids. Germline V gene lookup returns CDR1 DFQATT and CDR2 SNEGSKA (reference sequence). The DNA for the CDR3 is TGCAGTGCCCCCCGACATTATGGCTACACCTTC. It translates to CSAPRHYGYTF.

The CDR3 coding sequence is TGTGCCAGCAGCTTTAACACCTACGGGGAACTGTTTTTT. Protein product: CASSFNTYGELFF. The chain couples TRBV7-2 to TRBJ1-4; D unresolved. The CDR3 is 13 amino acids. V dropped 3 bases and J dropped 12 bases, with 14 bases sitting between them. Germline V gene lookup returns CDR1 SGHTA and CDR2 FQGNSA.

The chain has TRBV19 and TRBJ1-1; D may be TRBD1 (5 bases). Trimming removed 6 bases at V and 2 bases at J, with 13 bases between. CDR1 and CDR2 from the germline V gene are LNHDA and SQIVND (reference sequence). The CDR3 runs to 14 residues. The CDR3 here is CASSETDLNTEAFF. CDR3 coding DNA: TGTGCCAGTAGCGAGACAGACCTTAACACTGAAGCTTTCTTT.

The rearrangement joins TRBV30 to TRBJ2-5; a possible D gene is TRBD2 (5 bases). The CDR3 loop spans 13 amino acids. Germline CDR1 is GTSNPN and CDR2 is SVGIG (reference sequence). The V and J ends lost 1 base and 5 bases respectively, with 11 bases between them. The CDR3 loop reads CAWSDGVGETQYF. The CDR3 DNA follows: TGTGCCTGGAGTGACGGGGTCGGGGAGACCCAGTACTTC. The whole variable domain, filled in from reference TRBV30 and TRBJ2-5, reads SQTIHQWPATLVQPVGSPLSLECTVEGTSNPNLYWYRQAAGRGLQLLFYSVGIGQISSEVPQNLSASRPQDRQFILSSKKLLLSDSGFYLCAWSDGVGETQYFGPGTRLLVL.

The chain joins TRBV11-3 to TRBJ2-1; 8 nucleotides match TRBD2. CDR1 and CDR2 (germline): SGHNT, YENEEA. V lost 5 bases to trimming and J lost 5 bases; unmatched junction nucleotides: 8. CDR3 length: 15 amino acids. The CDR3 sequence: CASSVYGTSDNEQFF. The CDR3 bases are TGTGCCAGCAGCGTGTACGGGACTAGTGACAATGAGCAGTTCTTC. The whole variable domain, remainder taken from reference TRBV11-3 and TRBJ2-1, is EAGVVQSPRYKIIEKKQPVAFWCNPISGHNTLYWYLQNLGQGPELLIRYENEEAVDDSQLPKDRFSAERLKGVDSTLKIQPAELGDSAVYLCASSVYGTSDNEQFFGPGTRLTVL.

The chain recombines TRBV7-8 with TRBJ1-2, with D possibly TRBD1 on 6 matching bases. Germline CDR1 reads SGHVS; CDR2 reads FQNEAQ. This CDR3 contains 16 residues. V was shortened by 3 bases and J by 0 bases, with 14 bases between the two germline ends. The CDR3 here is CASSLERDKTNYGYTF. In nucleotides, the CDR3 is TGTGCCAGCAGCTTGGAGCGGGACAAGACTAACTATGGCTACACCTTC. The full variable domain, in which reference TRBV7-8 and TRBJ1-2 provide the parts outside the CDR3, is GAGVSQSPRYKVAKRGQDVALRCDPISGHVSLFWYQQALGQGPEFLTYFQNEAQLDKSGLPSDRFFAERPEGSVSTLKIQRTQQEDSAVYLCASSLERDKTNYGYTFGSGTRLTVV.

In this sample, this clone turned up once. The V gene is TRBV19, the J gene TRBJ1-6; 7 bases line up with TRBD1. Unmatched junction bases numbered 12, after V lost 6 bases and J lost 10 bases. The CDR3 extends over 15 amino acids. CDR1 and CDR2 (germline): LNHDA, SQIVND (reference sequence). Here the CDR3 DNA reads TGTGCCAGTAGCCCCCTCCCAGGGGGAGGATCACCCCTCCACTTT. Its translation: CASSPLPGGGSPLHF.

This clone was counted many times. This rearrangement joins TRBV5-6 to TRBJ2-1; 11 bases match TRBD2. The V and J ends lost 3 bases and 3 bases, in that order; junction bases with no gene match: 11. From germline, CDR1 is SGHDT and CDR2 YYEEEE. The CDR3 covers 18 residues. The CDR3 DNA reads as TGTGCCAGCAGCTCTGTCTCCCTAGCGGGGGGCCTCTACAATGAGCAGTTCTTC. Translation gives CASSSVSLAGGLYNEQFF.

V usage is TRBV27 and J usage is TRBJ2-7, with 7 bases lining up with TRBD1. Germline CDR1 reads MNHEY; CDR2 reads SMNVEV (reference sequence). The V gene end was trimmed by 6 bases and the J gene end by 0 bases; junction bases not matched to a gene: 11. This CDR3 has 16 amino acids. DNA of the CDR3: TGTGCCAGCAGCCACAGGGGCCCCCTGAGCTCCTACGAGCAGTACTTC. Its translation is CASSHRGPLSSYEQYF.

This clone occurred once. The genes are TRBV5-4 and TRBJ1-2; 7 positions agree with TRBD1. CDR1 SGHNT and CDR2 YYREEE come from the germline V gene (reference sequence). This CDR3 has 13 amino acids. The J segment lost 7 bases and the V segment lost 4 bases, leaving 7 bases of the junction unmatched. The CDR3 sequence: CASSEGGAGGYTF. The CDR3 bases are TGTGCCAGCAGCGAAGGGGGCGCCGGTGGCTACACCTTC.

This clone was recorded only once. The chain employs TRBV6-1 and TRBJ1-2, with 9 bases lining up with TRBD1. The V segment lost 3 bases and the J segment 4 bases; nucleotides outside the gene matches: 6. The CDR3 has 15 amino acids. Germline loops: CDR1 MNHNS, CDR2 SASEGT. The CDR3 coding sequence is TGTGCCAGCAGTGACCGACAGGGACAGGGCTATGGCTACACCTTC. It encodes CASSDRQGQGYGYTF.

V is TRBV19 and J is TRBJ2-2, with 9 positions matching TRBD1. J lost 6 bases, V lost 6 bases, and 8 bases had no gene match. This CDR3 comprises 15 residues. Germline V gives CDR1 LNHDA, CDR2 SQIVND (reference sequence). The CDR3: CASSSGTGLSGELFF. The DNA for the CDR3 is TGTGCCAGTAGCTCCGGGACAGGGTTGTCCGGGGAGCTGTTTTTT. The full variable domain, completed using reference TRBV19 and TRBJ2-2, is DGGITQSPKYLFRKEGQNVTLSCEQNLNHDAMYWYRQDPGQGLRLIYYSQIVNDFQKGDIAEGYSVSREKKESFPLTVTSAQKNPTAFYLCASSSGTGLSGELFFGEGSRLTVL.

This clone appeared once. This chain connects TRBV4-1 to TRBJ1-5; possible D gene TRBD1, 6 bases. This CDR3 has 19 residues. The V end was cut by 0 bases, the J end by 6 bases, with 24 bases between. Germline-derived CDR1 and CDR2 are MGHRA and YSYEKL. The CDR3 DNA reads as TGCGCCAGCAGCCAAGACCCCACCTCAGGGGACGGGTCCAGTCAGCCCCAGCATTTT. Translating it yields CASSQDPTSGDGSSQPQHF.

The chain recombines TRBV7-2 with TRBJ2-3; D is ambiguous. The CDR3 sequence is 13 residues long. Germline V gene data show CDR1 as SGHTA and CDR2 as FQGNSA. V gave up 4 bases and J gave up 4 bases, with 9 bases separating them. The CDR3 region is CASSSAQSDTQYF. In nucleotides, the CDR3 is TGTGCCAGCAGCTCAGCTCAGTCAGATACGCAGTATTTT.

The chain has TRBV9 and TRBJ1-6, with a possible D match to TRBD1 (5 bases). The CDR3 has 16 amino acids. CDR1 is SGDLS, CDR2 YYNGEE, per germline. The ends were cut back, 4 bases at V and 7 bases at J, with 18 bases in the middle. Written as DNA, the CDR3 is TGTGCCAGCAGCAGGACGGGGGGAGGAGGGAATTCACCCCTCCACTTT. Translated: CASSRTGGGGNSPLHF.

The gene calls are TRBV6-5 and TRBJ1-2; weak D call: TRBD1 (5 bases). This CDR3 comprises 14 residues. Germline V gives CDR1 MNHEY, CDR2 SVGAGI. Trimming took 7 bases from V and 4 from J, leaving 16 bases between them. Here the CDR3 DNA reads TGTGCCAGCATCTTTTCAGGGTTCGGCTATGGCTACACCTTC. Its protein is CASIFSGFGYGYTF.

The chain is built from TRBV19 and TRBJ1-1; tentatively, D is TRBD1 (5 bases). The CDR3 is 14 residues long. Germline V gives CDR1 LNHDA, CDR2 SQIVND (reference sequence). V was pared by 5 bases and J by 1 base, with 11 bases between. The CDR3 DNA is TGTGCCAGTAGTGCGGGACGAGGGAACACTGAAGCTTTCTTT. This encodes CASSAGRGNTEAFF.

The CDR3 DNA reads as TGTGCCACCAGTGATTTAGGGGCCCCCTTCTACACCGGGGAGCTGTTTTTT. Translated, it gives CATSDLGAPFYTGELFF. The chain has TRBV24-1 and TRBJ2-2; weak D call: TRBD1 (5 bases). The CDR3 has 17 amino acids. Germline V gene sequence: CDR1 KGHDR, CDR2 SFDVKD. V lost 1 base and J 3 bases, leaving 14 bases between the germline ends.